These 17 T cell receptor beta chains originate from one sample sequenced in a study of OX40 agonist ivuxolimab in advanced cancers. TCRdb's table, derived via immunoSEQ multiplex PCR, lists solely in-frame clones and lacks some. The sample lists roughly 57,000 clones; approximately 82% were seen once. Sequences were derived from CD4+ or CD8+ T cells sorted from blood, sampled in a trial of the OX40 agonist ivuxolimab. Receptors originate from an adult with an advanced solid tumor such as melanoma, head and neck, liver or kidney cancer.

The rearrangement links TRBV6-1 to TRBJ1-1; tentatively, D is TRBD1 (6 bases). CDR1 and CDR2 from the germline V gene are MNHNS and SASEGT. This CDR3 region has 12 residues. Trimming took 11 bases from V and 8 from J, leaving 18 bases between them. The CDR3 nucleotides are TGTGCCGGGGTTAGGACAGCTGGGGAAGCTTTCTTT. Translated: CAGVRTAGEAFF.

This rearrangement joins TRBV6-6 to TRBJ1-1; weak D call: TRBD1 (6 bases). Per the germline V gene, CDR1 is MNHNY and CDR2 is SVGAGI (reference sequence). V was clipped by 5 bases and J by 5 bases, with 12 bases between them. The length of the CDR3 is 13 residues. The DNA of the CDR3 is TGTGCCAGCAGTACAACAGGGAATACTGAAGCTTTCTTT. This encodes CASSTTGNTEAFF.

This clone was seen a handful of times. The chain recombines TRBV4-3 with TRBJ1-6; unclear D gene. The V gene lost 0 bases and the J gene lost 0 bases, with 21 bases spanning the gap. The CDR3 covers 21 residues. Germline values: CDR1 LGHNA, CDR2 YSLEER. CDR3 nucleotides: TGCGCCAGCAGCCAAGAAATCCGTTCGGAGTTCGTGGGCTCCTATAATTCACCCCTCCACTTT. Amino acid sequence: CASSQEIRSEFVGSYNSPLHF.

This sequence joins TRBV7-9 and TRBJ2-4, with D tentatively TRBD1 (5 bases). Trimming cost V 1 base and J 3 bases, with 13 bases left between them. Per germline, CDR1 SEHNR and CDR2 FQNEAQ (reference sequence). This CDR3 has 16 amino acids. The CDR3 sequence: CASSLGAGLDKNIQYF. Here the CDR3 DNA reads TGTGCCAGCAGCTTAGGAGCAGGGCTCGACAAAAACATTCAGTACTTC.

The chain combines TRBV7-2 with TRBJ1-3; 8 bases are a match to TRBD1. Germline V gives CDR1 SGHTA, CDR2 FQGNSA. The trim removed 6 bases at V and 4 bases at J, leaving 5 bases unmatched. CDR3 length equals 14 residues. The CDR3: CASSRTGNGNTIYF. In DNA, the CDR3 is TGTGCCAGCAGTCGGACAGGGAACGGAAACACCATATATTTT.

The J gene is TRBJ1-2, the V gene TRBV18; 7 bases are shared with TRBD1. The CDR3 totals 13 residues. V shed 3 bases, J shed 2 bases, and the junction held 0 bases outside the gene matches. Germline values: CDR1 KGHSH, CDR2 LQKENI. The CDR3: CASSPTGNYGYTF. The CDR3 DNA is TGTGCCAGCTCACCGACAGGGAACTATGGCTACACCTTC.

The rearrangement uses TRBV11-3 and TRBJ2-6; 7 nucleotides match TRBD1. Per the germline V gene, CDR1 is SGHNT and CDR2 is YENEEA. CDR3 length: 15 amino acids. V was clipped by 5 bases and J by 2 bases; unmatched bases: 3. The CDR3 loop reads CASSRTGAGANVLTF. CDR3 in DNA: TGTGCCAGCAGCAGGACAGGAGCTGGGGCCAACGTCCTGACTTTC.

The rearrangement links TRBV5-1 to TRBJ2-2, with 7 bases identical to TRBD1. Trimming took 9 bases from V and 1 from J; bases not matched to a gene: 6. In germline, CDR1 is SGHRS, CDR2 YFSETQ. This CDR3 comprises 14 residues. The CDR3 loop is CATKGAENTGELFF. Written as DNA, the CDR3 is TGCGCCACCAAGGGGGCAGAGAACACCGGGGAGCTGTTTTTT.

This chain connects TRBV9 to TRBJ1-1; D uncertain. The V gene lost 2 bases and the J gene lost 0 bases, with 8 bases spanning the gap. Germline CDR1 reads SGDLS; CDR2 reads YYNGEE. The CDR3 is 14 amino acids. CDR3 region: CASSVGGVNTEAFF. The CDR3 DNA follows: TGTGCCAGCAGCGTCGGAGGTGTGAACACTGAAGCTTTCTTT.

This chain's CDR3 is CATSREPHGGSTDTQYF. The DNA for the CDR3 is TGTGCCACCAGCAGAGAACCCCATGGAGGAAGCACAGATACGCAGTATTTT. The chain uses TRBV15 and TRBJ2-3; a possible D gene is TRBD2 (5 bases). Germline values: CDR1 LNHNV, CDR2 YYDKDF (reference sequence). This CDR3 is 17 amino acids long. V lost 0 bases and J lost 0, with 13 bases in between.

This clone occurred a few times. The rearrangement joins TRBV2 to TRBJ1-5; a weak D match, TRBD1 (5 bases). V was cut by 4 bases and J by 4 bases, with 8 bases left in between. Germline-derived CDR1 and CDR2 are SNHLY and FYNNEI. CDR3 length equals 13 residues. The CDR3, as DNA: TGTGCCAGCAGTGTGGGGCAGAATCAGCCCCAGCATTTT. Translated, it gives CASSVGQNQPQHF.

Note on this clone: At one boundary the junction diverges from the germline segment, which might be a read error. The V and J genes are TRBV7-7 and TRBJ2-5; unclear D gene. This CDR3 has 13 residues. The germline CDR1 and CDR2 sequences are SSHAT and FNYEAQ (reference sequence). CDR3 region: CASSLKGKETQYF. CDR3 bases: TGTGCTAGCAGCTTAAAGGGAAAAGAGACCCAGTACTTC. Variable domain in full (rest from reference TRBV7-7 and TRBJ2-5): GAGVSQSPRYKVTKRGQDVTLRCDPISSHATLYWYQQALGQGPEFLTYFNYEAQPDKSGLPSDRFSAERPEGSISTLTIQRTEQRDSAMYRCASSLKGKETQYFGPGTRLLVL.

The chain joins TRBV29-1 to TRBJ1-5; the D gene is possibly TRBD1 (5 bases). Trimming took off 7 bases at V and 5 bases at J, with 15 bases between the two ends. From germline, CDR1 is SQVTM and CDR2 ANQGSEA. The CDR3 loop spans 13 amino acids. CDR3 loop: CSAGGGVDQPQHF. DNA of the CDR3: TGCAGCGCGGGGGGAGGTGTGGATCAGCCCCAGCATTTT.

With regard to this clone: Compared with germline, one end of the junction differs, possibly owing to a read error. This chain links TRBV19 with TRBJ2-5; D remains ambiguous. This CDR3 region has 8 residues. Per the germline V gene, CDR1 is LNHDA and CDR2 is SQIVND (reference sequence). CDR3 region: CASVDQYF. CDR3 DNA: TGCGCGAGTGTGGACCAGTACTTC.

The V call is TRBV5-6, the J call TRBJ2-1, with D possibly called TRBD1 or TRBD2 (5 bases each). V lost 7 bases and J 7 bases, leaving 21 bases between the germline ends. CDR1 SGHDT and CDR2 YYEEEE come from the germline V gene. This CDR3 comprises 15 residues. The CDR3 DNA reads as TGTGCCAGCGGTCTGACCCCGGTTTGGGGGAATGAGCAGTTCTTC. Translated, it gives CASGLTPVWGNEQFF. Based on the CDR3 plus reference TRBV5-6 and TRBJ2-1, the full variable domain is DAGVTQSPTHLIKTRGQQVTLRCSPKSGHDTVSWYQQALGQGPQFIFQYYEEEERQRGNFPDRFSGHQFPNYSSELNVNALLLGDSALYLCASGLTPVWGNEQFFGPGTRLTVL.

The rearrangement joins TRBV6-1 to TRBJ1-4; no clear D gene. The CDR3 totals 14 residues. Per the germline V gene, CDR1 is MNHNS and CDR2 is SASEGT. V was shortened by 6 bases and J by 5 bases, with 13 bases between the two germline ends. The CDR3 sequence is CASRTGSSNEKLFF. DNA for the CDR3: TGTGCCAGCAGGACCGGGTCCTCGAATGAAAAACTGTTTTTT.

This sequence joins TRBV13 and TRBJ1-2; TRBD1 agrees at 7 bases. This CDR3 is built from 12 residues. V shed 4 bases, J shed 7 bases, and the junction held 3 bases outside the gene matches. CDR1 is PRHDT, CDR2 FYEKMQ, per germline (reference sequence). This chain's CDR3 is CASSSTGVGYTF. In DNA, the CDR3 is TGTGCCAGCAGCTCTACAGGGGTTGGCTACACCTTC.